The 18 T cell receptor beta chains reported below all come from one sample, sequenced in a study of cytomegalovirus exposure and HLA in healthy donors. Amplification used 60 Vbeta primers and 13 Jbeta primers. Some clones are missing from TCRdb's copy, which holds only in-frame ones; the method was immunoSEQ multiplex PCR. Here the sample spans about 140,000 clones, 75% to 90% being singletons. The source material was PBMCs. The source is a female donor in good health and CMV-seronegative.

This chain connects TRBV27 to TRBJ1-5; D call uncertain. The CDR3 runs to 15 residues. The germline CDR1 and CDR2 sequences are MNHEY and SMNVEV (reference sequence). Trimming pared 3 bases from V and 0 bases from J, leaving 9 bases between. The CDR3 protein is CASSLAEDSNQPQHF. CDR3 DNA: TGTGCCAGCAGTTTGGCGGAGGATAGCAATCAGCCCCAGCATTTT.

The chain links TRBV28 to TRBJ2-2; maybe TRBD2 (6 bases). This CDR3 comprises 16 residues. The V gene lost 5 bases and the J gene lost 1 base, with 14 bases spanning the gap. In germline, CDR1 is MDHEN, CDR2 SYDVKM. The CDR3 DNA is TGTGCCAGCAGTGAACTAGCCGCCTTGAACACCGGGGAGCTGTTTTTT. Translating gives CASSELAALNTGELFF.

The V call is TRBV5-1, the J call TRBJ2-7; 8 bases line up with TRBD2. The junction had 8 bases not matched to a gene; V was cut back by 0 bases and J by 3 bases. CDR1 is SGHRS and CDR2 is YFSETQ in the germline V gene. This CDR3 is 16 amino acids long. The CDR3 DNA follows: TGCGCCAGCAGCTTGGCGACTAGCGAGATCAACTACGAGCAGTACTTC. This translates into CASSLATSEINYEQYF.

The chain uses TRBV28 and TRBJ2-7; 8 positions agree with TRBD1. V lost 8 bases, J lost 0 bases, and 9 bases stayed unmatched. The germline gives CDR1 MDHEN, CDR2 SYDVKM. The CDR3 extends over 15 amino acids. CDR3 DNA sequence: TGTGCCAGCGGTACGGACAGGGCCGACTCCTACGAGCAGTACTTC. It is translated as CASGTDRADSYEQYF. Filled out from reference TRBV28 and TRBJ2-7, the complete variable domain reads DVKVTQSSRYLVKRTGEKVFLECVQDMDHENMFWYRQDPGLGLRLIYFSYDVKMKEKGDIPEGYSVSREKKERFSLILESASTNQTSMYLCASGTDRADSYEQYFGPGTRLTVT.

The gene calls are TRBV29-1 and TRBJ2-1, with TRBD1 matching 9 bases. The germline CDR1 and CDR2 sequences are SQVTM and ANQGSEA. This CDR3 has 13 amino acids. The trim removed 7 bases at V and 3 bases at J, leaving 4 bases unmatched. The CDR3: CSAAGQGYNEQFF. CDR3 DNA sequence: TGCAGCGCTGCGGGACAGGGCTACAATGAGCAGTTCTTC.

V is TRBV21-1 and J is TRBJ2-3; TRBD1, the table's D call, lacks a check against the DNA. TRBV21-1 is a listed pseudogene. The CDR3 loop spans 15 amino acids. CDR3 protein: CASSKEGEVTDTQYF. The CDR3 nucleotides read TGTGCCAGCAGCAAAGAGGGGGAAGTCACAGATACGCAGTATTTT.

CDR3 protein: CASSYRTGAYNEQFF. DNA of the CDR3: TGTGCCAGCAGTTATCGGACAGGGGCCTACAATGAGCAGTTCTTC. This chain links TRBV6-5 with TRBJ2-1, with 9 bases that match TRBD1. After removal of 3 bases from V and 2 bases from J, the junction contained 2 bases not matched to a gene. Germline values: CDR1 MNHEY, CDR2 SVGAGI. The CDR3 contains 15 residues.

This clone was observed a handful of times. At the DNA level, this CDR3 is encoded by other sequences in the same sample as well. V gene TRBV6-1 combines with J gene TRBJ1-1; 9 bases align to TRBD1. V was clipped by 2 bases and J by 5 bases; unmatched bases: 3. Germline lookup yields CDR1 MNHNS and CDR2 SASEGT. This CDR3 spans 14 amino acids. The DNA for the CDR3 is TGTGCCAGCAGTGAAACAGGGGGCGGAACTGAAGCTTTCTTT. It encodes CASSETGGGTEAFF.

This clone has a handful of counts. The J gene is TRBJ1-4, the V gene TRBV6-1, with a possible D match to TRBD1 (5 bases). The CDR3 consists of 13 residues. Between the trimmed V and J ends, which lost 6 bases and 5 bases, there was a span of 10 bases. Per the germline V gene, CDR1 is MNHNS and CDR2 is SASEGT. Here the CDR3 DNA reads TGTGCCAGCAGCCAGACAGAAAATGAAAAACTGTTTTTT. Its protein is CASSQTENEKLFF.

This clone was seen a few times. V gene TRBV5-5 combines with J gene TRBJ2-5, with D tentatively TRBD1 (5 bases). CDR3 size: 13 residues. The V and J ends lost 0 bases and 4 bases respectively, with 7 bases between them. Per the germline V gene, CDR1 is SGHKS and CDR2 is YYEKEE (reference sequence). CDR3 sequence reads: CASSLEGAETQYF. CDR3 DNA: TGTGCCAGCAGCTTGGAAGGGGCAGAGACCCAGTACTTC.

The chain is built from TRBV6-1 and TRBJ2-4; TRBD2 agrees at 7 bases. The CDR3 spans 13 residues. The germline V gene encodes CDR1 MNHNS and CDR2 SASEGT. With V trimmed by 1 base and J by 6 bases, 0 bases remained unmatched. Here the CDR3 DNA reads TGTGCCAGCAGTGAAGGGGGGGGAAACATTCAGTACTTC. Amino acids: CASSEGGGNIQYF.

The chain carries TRBV4-1 and TRBJ2-1; TRBD2 matches 10 bases. CDR3 length equals 17 residues. Germline CDR1 reads MGHRA; CDR2 reads YSYEKL. V trimming: 4 bases; J trimming: 5 bases; junction bases outside the gene matches: 11. The DNA of the CDR3 is TGCGCCAGCAGCCTCACTAGCGGGACGGGAATCAACAATGAGCAGTTCTTC. It encodes CASSLTSGTGINNEQFF.

The rearrangement uses TRBV5-4 and TRBJ1-1, with D perhaps matching TRBD1 (6 bases). CDR1 is SGHNT, CDR2 YYREEE, per germline (reference sequence). Trimming pared 9 bases from V and 0 bases from J, leaving 18 bases between. This CDR3 spans 15 amino acids. CDR3 in amino acids: CATSRTRDMNTEAFF. CDR3 bases: TGTGCCACCTCACGTACTCGGGACATGAACACTGAAGCTTTCTTT.

The chain recombines TRBV19 with TRBJ2-7; 11 nucleotides line up with TRBD2. CDR1 and CDR2 from the germline V gene are LNHDA and SQIVND (reference sequence). The ends lost 4 bases at V and 5 bases at J; junction bases unmatched: 10. The CDR3 spans 16 residues. The CDR3, as DNA: TGTGCCAGTAGTACTATTAGCGGGAGGGCCAGCAACGAGCAGTACTTC. Its translation: CASSTISGRASNEQYF.

This clone was detected only once. The V call is TRBV27, the J call TRBJ1-1; 9 nucleotides match TRBD1. This CDR3 has 16 amino acids. The germline V gene encodes CDR1 MNHEY and CDR2 SMNVEV (reference sequence). J lost 1 base, V lost 6 bases, and 9 bases had no gene match. DNA for the CDR3: TGTGCCAGCAGCCGGAGACAGGGGGGGAAGAACACTGAAGCTTTCTTT. Protein sequence: CASSRRQGGKNTEAFF.

The rearrangement joins TRBV9 to TRBJ2-2, with 7 nucleotides matching TRBD1. Losses at the gene ends were 4 bases for V and 3 bases for J; bases not matched to a gene: 9. The CDR3 has 16 amino acids. CDR1 is SGDLS, CDR2 YYNGEE, per germline. The CDR3 spells CASSKRQGLDTGELFF. For the CDR3, the DNA is TGTGCCAGCAGCAAGAGACAGGGCTTAGACACCGGGGAGCTGTTTTTT.

Only one count was recorded for this clone. Relative to the germline gene, one junction end is altered; a read error may explain this. CDR3 DNA sequence: TGTGCCAGCAATTACAATACTATTATCGGAGATGAGCAGTTCTTC. Translating it yields CASNYNTIIGDEQFF. This sequence joins TRBV6-5 and TRBJ2-1; D gene uncertain. CDR3 length equals 15 residues. Germline lookup yields CDR1 MNHEY and CDR2 SVGAGI.

The CDR3 loop reads CASSLARTGDRNEQFF. The DNA for the CDR3 is TGTGCCAGCAGTTTAGCCAGGACAGGGGATAGGAATGAGCAGTTCTTC. The chain recombines TRBV2 with TRBJ2-1; 9 bases line up with TRBD1. Germline V CDR1 and CDR2: SNHLY, FYNNEI. The CDR3 extends over 16 amino acids. Unmatched junction bases numbered 12, after V lost 5 bases and J lost 7 bases. The variable domain in full, completed from reference TRBV2 and TRBJ2-1, reads EPEVTQTPSHQVTQMGQEVILRCVPISNHLYFYWYRQILGQKVEFLVSFYNNEISEKSEIFDDQFSVERPDGSNFTLKIRSTKLEDSAMYFCASSLARTGDRNEQFFGPGTRLTVL.